The 8 T cell receptor beta chains listed next were all sequenced from one sample in a study of blood T cell repertoires in COVID-19. Some clones are missing from TCRdb's copy, which holds only in-frame ones; the method was immunoSEQ multiplex PCR. The top ten hold 17% of the sample, which has roughly 87,000 clones, about four fifths seen once. The specimen was peripheral blood. These receptors were collected from a woman between 55 and 75 years old with acute or convalescent COVID-19.

The gene calls are TRBV30 and TRBJ2-7; 8 positions match TRBD1. This CDR3 is 14 amino acids long. Germline assignment: CDR1 GTSNPN and CDR2 SVGIG (reference sequence). Unmatched junction bases numbered 8, after V lost 2 bases and J lost 5 bases. The CDR3 spells CAWSTRDRPNEQYF. The CDR3, as DNA: TGTGCCTGGAGTACCCGGGACAGGCCTAACGAGCAGTACTTC.

DNA of the CDR3: TGCAGCGTTGGGGACAGGGGATCGGAGGAGCAGTACTTC. It yields the protein CSVGDRGSEEQYF. V gene TRBV29-1 combines with J gene TRBJ2-7; 10 nucleotides line up with TRBD1. The CDR3 spans 13 residues. V lost 4 bases to trimming and J lost 7 bases; unmatched junction nucleotides: 7. Germline V CDR1 and CDR2: SQVTM, ANQGSEA.

V is TRBV5-4 and J is TRBJ2-5, with 7 bases lining up with TRBD2. Unmatched junction bases numbered 3, after V lost 5 bases and J lost 5 bases. Germline CDR1 SGHNT, CDR2 YYREEE (reference sequence). The CDR3 runs to 12 residues. CDR3 in amino acids: CASRRDYETQYF. The CDR3 region has the DNA TGTGCCAGCAGACGGGACTATGAGACCCAGTACTTC. Together with reference TRBV5-4 and TRBJ2-5, the CDR3 gives the full variable domain: ETGVTQSPTHLIKTRGQQVTLRCSSQSGHNTVSWYQQALGQGPQFIFQYYREEENGRGNFPPRFSGLQFPNYSSELNVNALELDDSALYLCASRRDYETQYFGPGTRLLVL.

DNA for the CDR3: TGTGCCAGCAGCACCCAGGTCAGGGTCCAAGTAAGATCACCCCTCCACTTT. Translated: CASSTQVRVQVRSPLHF. The chain combines TRBV4-2 with TRBJ1-6; D perhaps matches TRBD1 (5 bases). Trimming stripped 5 bases from V and 10 bases from J, with 24 bases between. Looked up from germline, CDR1 is LGHNA and CDR2 is YNFKEQ. This CDR3 has 17 amino acids.

V usage is TRBV10-3 and J usage is TRBJ1-2; 7 bases agree with TRBD1. The CDR3 sequence is 14 residues long. Trimming cost V 0 bases and J 4 bases; bases outside gene matches: 2. CDR1 is ENHRY and CDR2 is SYGVKD in the germline V gene. The CDR3 loop is CAISESSGGYGYTF. As DNA, the CDR3 is TGTGCCATCAGTGAGTCGTCAGGGGGCTATGGCTACACCTTC.

V usage is TRBV14 and J usage is TRBJ1-4; no reliable D call. The CDR3 is 16 amino acids. The germline CDR1 and CDR2 sequences are SGHDN and FVKESK. Trimming removed 1 base at V and 0 bases at J, with 9 bases between. DNA of the CDR3: TGTGCCAGCAGCCAAGCCCCAACTGCAACTAATGAAAAACTGTTTTTT. It translates to CASSQAPTATNEKLFF.

The chain has TRBV4-1 and TRBJ1-3; perhaps TRBD1 as D (5 bases). The CDR3 loop spans 14 amino acids. Germline assignment: CDR1 MGHRA and CDR2 YSYEKL. With 2 bases removed from V and 8 bases from J, the gap between germline ends came to 13 bases. The CDR3 sequence is CASSQQGLEHTIYF. CDR3 bases: TGCGCCAGCAGCCAACAGGGTCTGGAACACACCATATATTTT.

In nucleotides, the CDR3 is TGTGCCAGCAGCCCTCGACAGGGAGCAAAACTGTTTTTT. Its protein is CASSPRQGAKLFF. The chain couples TRBV12-3 or TRBV12-4 to TRBJ1-4, with 7 bases lining up with TRBD1. Losses at the gene ends were 6 bases for V and 10 bases for J; bases not matched to a gene: 8. The CDR3 totals 13 residues.